The 23 T cell receptor beta chains in this list originate from one sample, sequenced in a study of circulating CD8 cells and anti-PD-1 response in melanoma. Live CD3+CD8+TCRalphabeta+ cells were sorted into four subsets by PD-1 and/or TIGIT. Using 15 ng of total RNA, TCR libraries were made with the QIAseq Immune Repertoire TCR panel. MiXCR, applied by TCRdb to the reads, yields one record per CDR3 protein. The table has some 1,000 distinct CDR3 sequences, roughly a tenth seen once. Source: CD8+ T cells from PBMCs, taken at baseline or after one month of anti-PD-1 therapy (not recorded which). Receptors originate from a human donor with melanoma.

This clonotype rates as medium-sized. This rearrangement joins TRBV19 to TRBJ1-1, with D perhaps TRBD1 (6 bases). V was pared by 5 bases and J by 1 base, with 14 bases between. The germline gives CDR1 LNHDA, CDR2 SQIVND (reference sequence). The CDR3 runs to 15 residues. The CDR3 bases are TGTGCCAGTAGTGGGGGGCGTCCCACGAACACTGAAGCTTTCTTT. It encodes CASSGGRPTNTEAFF.

This clonotype is classed as medium-sized. This chain uses TRBV19 with TRBJ1-2; D not resolved. CDR3 length: 15 residues. Germline loops: CDR1 LNHDA, CDR2 SQIVND (reference sequence). The V end lost 0 bases, the J end lost 8 bases, and 16 bases lay between the germline ends. The CDR3 spells CASSIDWPRLSGYTF. The DNA for the CDR3 is TGTGCCAGTAGTATAGATTGGCCGCGACTCTCAGGCTACACCTTC.

This clonotype is medium-sized. The chain combines TRBV4-3 with TRBJ2-7; D unclear. The CDR3 is 16 residues long. Germline-derived CDR1 and CDR2 are LGHNA and YSLEER. V was cut by 0 bases and J by 2 bases, with 14 bases left in between. As DNA, the CDR3 is TGCGCCAGCAGCCAAGAGGCGGTAATCCTTACCTACGAGCAGTACTTC. This gives the protein CASSQEAVILTYEQYF.

In its sample, this clonotype was seen a few times. The gene calls are TRBV29-1 and TRBJ2-7; 7 bases fit TRBD1. This CDR3 has 14 residues. Trimming at V came to 2 bases and at J to 3 bases, leaving 7 bases not matched to a gene. CDR1 is SQVTM and CDR2 is ANQGSEA in the germline V gene. In DNA, the CDR3 is TGCAGCGTTGAAACCCGGGACAGCCTCTACGAGCAGTACTTC. Amino acids: CSVETRDSLYEQYF.

This clonotype is labeled medium-sized (0.01 to 0.1%). This sequence joins TRBV7-2 and TRBJ2-7, with D perhaps matching TRBD2 (6 bases). Trimming stripped 1 base from V and 0 bases from J, with 7 bases between. Per germline, CDR1 SGHTA and CDR2 FQGNSA. This CDR3 is built from 14 residues. The CDR3 spells CASSLGAGSYEQYF. The DNA for the CDR3 is TGTGCCAGCAGCTTAGGAGCGGGCTCCTACGAGCAGTACTTC.

Sample share makes this clonotype medium-sized. The chain employs TRBV27 and TRBJ1-1; the D gene is possibly TRBD1 (5 bases). V shed 3 bases and J shed 1 base, with 9 bases lying between them. Germline CDR1 and CDR2: MNHEY and SMNVEV (reference sequence). The CDR3 runs to 14 residues. CDR3 in DNA: TGTGCCAGCAGTTTTTTAGGGGAGAACACTGAAGCTTTCTTT. Amino acids: CASSFLGENTEAFF.

In this sample, this clonotype is medium-sized (0.01 to 0.1%). The chain recombines TRBV5-8 with TRBJ1-1, with D perhaps TRBD1 (5 bases). V shed 0 bases and J shed 3 bases, with 12 bases lying between them. CDR1 and CDR2 (germline): SGHTS, YDEGEE. CDR3 length: 15 residues. In DNA form, the CDR3 reads TGTGCCAGCAGCTTGGGGACACCTCCGGACACTGAAGCTTTCTTT. Protein: CASSLGTPPDTEAFF. The full variable domain, its missing parts supplied by reference TRBV5-8 and TRBJ1-1, is EAGVTQSPTHLIKTRGQQATLRCSPISGHTSVYWYQQALGLGLQFLLWYDEGEERNRGNFPPRFSGRQFPNYSSELNVNALELEDSALYLCASSLGTPPDTEAFFGQGTRLTVV.

Sample share makes this clonotype large (0.1 to 1%). The J gene is TRBJ2-7, the V gene TRBV19; 9 bases match TRBD1. The germline V gene encodes CDR1 LNHDA and CDR2 SQIVND (reference sequence). The CDR3 length is 14 residues. V was clipped by 1 base and J by 2 bases; unmatched bases: 0. The CDR3 nucleotides are TGTGCCAGTAGTATAGGACAGGGGGCCTACGAGCAGTACTTC. It is translated as CASSIGQGAYEQYF.

As for this clonotype: The junction and the germline gene differ at one end; a read error may be behind it. This chain connects TRBV9 to TRBJ1-2; D is possibly TRBD1 (6 bases). CDR1 is SGDLS, CDR2 YYNGEE, per germline. This CDR3 spans 13 amino acids. CDR3 sequence reads: CASSAGQLYRYTF. The CDR3 DNA sequence: TGTGCCAGCAGTGCCGGACAGCTCTATCGCTACACCTTC.

By its share, this clonotype is large. V is TRBV19 and J is TRBJ1-4; D perhaps matches TRBD1 (6 bases). CDR1 and CDR2 from the germline V gene are LNHDA and SQIVND (reference sequence). This CDR3 has 14 amino acids. The V end was cut by 5 bases, the J end by 12 bases, with 19 bases between. The CDR3 DNA follows: TGTGCCAGTAGTGCATGGCAGGGGCTAGCAGAACTGTTTTTT. As protein: CASSAWQGLAELFF.

This clonotype rates as medium-sized. This chain connects TRBV12-3 or TRBV12-4 to TRBJ2-1; D gene ambiguous. The CDR3 extends over 12 amino acids. V was pared by 8 bases and J by 1 base, with 6 bases between. The CDR3 region is CASGLSYNEQFF. The CDR3 bases are TGTGCCAGCGGGTTATCCTACAATGAGCAGTTCTTC.

In its sample, this clonotype ranks as medium-sized (0.01 to 0.1%). The chain has TRBV11-2 and TRBJ1-5; D is perhaps TRBD1 (5 bases). The germline V gene has CDR1 SGHAT and CDR2 FQNNGV. CDR3 length equals 13 residues. V lost 8 bases to trimming and J lost 6 bases, with 14 bases between them. The CDR3 bases are TGTGCCAGCTCCACAGGAGTAGGTCAGCCCCAGCATTTT. Amino acid sequence: CASSTGVGQPQHF.

For this clonotype: This may come from a read error, since a much larger clone is one base off. The chain recombines TRBV19 with TRBJ2-5, with D perhaps given as TRBD1 or TRBD2 (6 bases each). The CDR3 sequence is 13 residues long. The germline V gene has CDR1 LNHDA and CDR2 SQIVND (reference sequence). V lost 3 bases, J lost 5 bases, and 10 bases lay in between. This CDR3 reads CASSMGAGETQYF. The DNA for the CDR3 is TGTGCCAGTAGTATGGGGGCGGGGGAGACCCAGTACTTC.

Remarks on this clonotype: Just one base apart from a much larger clone, this may be a read error. The V gene is TRBV27, the J gene TRBJ2-7; a weak D match, TRBD1 (7 bases). Germline CDR1 is MNHEY and CDR2 is SMNVEV (reference sequence). The V end lost 7 bases, the J end lost 3 bases, and 16 bases lay between the germline ends. The CDR3 contains 14 residues. CDR3 amino acids: CASTGGDRHYEQYF. The CDR3 DNA reads TGTGCCAGCACCGGCGGGGACAGACACTACGAGCAGTACTTC.

In its sample, this clonotype is medium-sized. The rearrangement uses TRBV29-1 and TRBJ1-2; 8 bases are a match to TRBD1. The germline CDR1 and CDR2 sequences are SQVTM and ANQGSEA. With V trimmed by 7 bases and J by 6 bases, 7 bases remained unmatched. The CDR3 is 12 amino acids. The CDR3 sequence: CSALQGVHGYTF. CDR3 nucleotide sequence: TGCAGCGCCCTACAGGGGGTCCATGGCTACACCTTC. The whole variable domain, remainder taken from reference TRBV29-1 and TRBJ1-2, is SAVISQKPSRDICQRGTSLTIQCQVDSQVTMMFWYRQQPGQSLTLIATANQGSEATYESGFVIDKFPISRPNLTFSTLTVSNMSPEDSSIYLCSALQGVHGYTFGSGTRLTVV.

Sample share makes this clonotype medium-sized. The V and J genes are TRBV25-1 and TRBJ1-2, with D unresolved. Germline-derived CDR1 and CDR2 are MGHDK and SYGVNS. This CDR3 is 11 amino acids long. With 3 bases removed from V and 4 bases from J, the gap between germline ends came to 3 bases. The CDR3 DNA reads as TGTGCCAGCAGTGATGGCTATGGCTACACCTTC. It is translated as CASSDGYGYTF.

In its sample, this clonotype ranks as medium-sized. In nucleotides, the CDR3 is TGTGCCAGCAGCCATCGGGACGAGCAGTACTTC. Protein product: CASSHRDEQYF. The rearrangement uses TRBV7-2 and TRBJ2-7; no clear D. CDR1 is SGHTA, CDR2 FQGNSA, per germline. V was trimmed by 5 bases and J by 5 bases, leaving 7 bases between them. CDR3 length equals 11 residues.

V is TRBV30 and J is TRBJ1-1; D gene uncertain. The V end lost 0 bases, the J end lost 1 base, and 6 bases lay between the germline ends. The germline CDR1 and CDR2 sequences are GTSNPN and SVGIG (reference sequence). The CDR3 runs 13 residues. DNA for the CDR3: TGTGCCTGGAGTGTACGGGAGAACACTGAAGCTTTCTTT. It codes for CAWSVRENTEAFF.

This clonotype appeared a few times. V is TRBV19 and J is TRBJ2-5; no reliable D call. Germline V gene sequence: CDR1 LNHDA, CDR2 SQIVND (reference sequence). CDR3 size: 11 residues. V gave up 3 bases and J gave up 4 bases, with 3 bases separating them. CDR3 sequence: CASSITETQYF. The CDR3 DNA reads as TGTGCCAGTAGTATTACAGAGACCCAGTACTTC.

By its share, this clonotype is large. CDR3: CASMEGEAGANVLTF. The CDR3, as DNA: TGTGCCAGTATGGAGGGGGAGGCTGGGGCCAACGTCCTGACTTTC. The chain recombines TRBV19 with TRBJ2-6; D tentatively fits TRBD1 or TRBD2 (6 bases each). The CDR3 contains 15 residues. Trimming removed 7 bases from V and 2 bases from J, with 12 bases in between. CDR1 and CDR2 (germline): LNHDA, SQIVND (reference sequence).

This clonotype was observed a handful of times. This may be a read error: a much more frequent sequence differs by one nucleotide. This chain joins TRBV25-1 and TRBJ2-5; D ambiguous. The germline V and J ends were trimmed by 4 bases and 7 bases, with 10 bases remaining between them. CDR1 MGHDK and CDR2 SYGVNS come from the germline V gene. The CDR3 runs to 12 residues. CDR3: CASSAQSGTQYF. The CDR3 DNA sequence: TGTGCCAGCAGTGCCCAGTCGGGGACCCAGTACTTC.

By sample fraction, this clonotype is medium-sized. The chain links TRBV19 to TRBJ2-1; D is undetermined. CDR3 length equals 13 residues. Trimming took 5 bases from V and 8 from J, leaving 13 bases between them. Germline values: CDR1 LNHDA, CDR2 SQIVND (reference sequence). CDR3 DNA: TGTGCCAGTAGTCCCTCCGTGGTCTATGAGCAGTTCTTC. Protein: CASSPSVVYEQFF.

This clonotype is medium-sized by share. The rearrangement links TRBV5-4 to TRBJ1-2; no clear D gene. This CDR3 has 12 residues. CDR1 is SGHNT, CDR2 YYREEE, per germline (reference sequence). V lost 0 bases and J lost 4, with 4 bases in between. In nucleotides, the CDR3 is TGTGCCAGCAGCTTGGACGGCTATGGCTACACCTTC. It translates to CASSLDGYGYTF.